These 25 T cell receptor beta chains originate from one sample sequenced in a study of blood T cell repertoires in COVID-19 (dated by TCRdb to about 2020). The library relied on the immunoSEQ multiplex PCR assay. In TCRdb, the immuneACCESS table is reduced to in-frame sequences with V and J assigned. These tables do not hold every clone; where another copy was compared, an unresolved V gene accounts for under half, and the others remain unexplained. The table for this sample lists about 280,000 clones; 80% to 90% of them were counted only once. The biggest ten clones account for 8% to 10% of the sample. The sequenced material came from peripheral blood. Every receptor here comes from a woman between 45 and 60 years old who had recovered from COVID-19.

This chain links TRBV28 with TRBJ1-6; D unresolved. The CDR3 has 17 residues. Germline lookup yields CDR1 MDHEN and CDR2 SYDVKM. Trimming took 5 bases from V and 0 from J, leaving 14 bases between them. DNA of the CDR3: TGTGCCAGCAGTGGACCCTCTGGGAGCTCCTATAATTCACCCCTCCACTTT. Translated: CASSGPSGSSYNSPLHF.

The chain uses TRBV4-3 and TRBJ2-7, with 11 bases identical to TRBD2. The germline gives CDR1 LGHNA, CDR2 YSLEER. The length of the CDR3 is 15 residues. The ends lost 0 bases at V and 6 bases at J; junction bases unmatched: 4. The CDR3 DNA reads TGCGCCAGCAGCCAAGATCTAGCGGGAGGCCTCGAGCAGTACTTC. Protein: CASSQDLAGGLEQYF.

This chain connects TRBV3-1 (or the pseudogene TRBV3-2) to TRBJ2-5; D unresolved. The CDR3 has 15 residues. Germline V gives CDR1 LGHDT, CDR2 YNNKEL (reference sequence). Trimming took off 0 bases at V and 2 bases at J, with 10 bases between the two ends. The CDR3 loop is CASSQDVARQETQYF. CDR3 sequence (DNA): TGTGCCAGCAGCCAAGATGTCGCCAGACAAGAGACCCAGTACTTC.

This chain connects TRBV5-1 to TRBJ1-4, with 8 bases that match TRBD1. CDR1 is SGHRS and CDR2 is YFSETQ in the germline V gene. The CDR3 contains 16 residues. J gave up 0 bases and V 2 bases, and 3 bases lay outside the gene matches. CDR3 nucleotide sequence: TGCGCCAGCAGCTTTGGACAGGGCGCAACTAATGAAAAACTGTTTTTT. Amino acids: CASSFGQGATNEKLFF.

The chain employs TRBV27 and TRBJ1-1; 12 bases agree with TRBD1. The CDR3 runs to 15 residues. Germline trimming cut 0 bases from V and 11 bases from J; bases unmatched to any gene: 7. Germline CDR1 is MNHEY and CDR2 is SMNVEV (reference sequence). The CDR3 bases are TGTGCCAGCAGTTTATCAGCCCCGGGACAGGGGGCCGCTTTCTTT. The encoded protein is CASSLSAPGQGAAFF.

The chain couples TRBV7-8 to TRBJ2-5; D uncertain. Trimming removed 0 bases at V and 13 bases at J, with 6 bases between. CDR1 and CDR2 (germline): SGHVS, FQNEAQ. CDR3 length equals 10 residues. This CDR3 reads CASSLAGLYF. The CDR3 DNA reads as TGTGCCAGCAGCTTAGCTGGCTTGTACTTC.

The gene calls are TRBV9 and TRBJ2-7, with D possibly matching TRBD2 (5 bases). The CDR3 extends over 17 amino acids. V dropped 0 bases and J dropped 3 bases, with 19 bases sitting between them. CDR1 and CDR2 (germline): SGDLS, YYNGEE. The CDR3 DNA sequence: TGTGCCAGCAGCGTAGGAGAGGGTGGCGGGCTCCGCTACGAGCAGTACTTC. Its translation is CASSVGEGGGLRYEQYF.

The V and J genes are TRBV11-1 and TRBJ1-6; TRBD1 is a possible D gene (5 bases). Germline CDR1 and CDR2: SGHAT and FQDESV (reference sequence). The length of the CDR3 is 14 residues. V gave up 5 bases and J gave up 9 bases, with 14 bases separating them. The CDR3 protein is CASSPGNGVSPLHF. CDR3 nucleotide sequence: TGTGCCAGCAGCCCAGGGAATGGCGTTTCACCCCTCCACTTT.

This clone was recorded only once. The rearrangement joins TRBV7-8 to TRBJ1-2, with D unresolved. The CDR3 is made up of 15 amino acids. V was cut by 3 bases and J by 4 bases, with 15 bases left in between. From germline, CDR1 is SGHVS and CDR2 FQNEAQ. CDR3 in DNA: TGTGCCAGCAGCTTCGGGGTTAGGCACGGCTATGGCTACACCTTC. Translating gives CASSFGVRHGYGYTF.

V is TRBV7-9 and J is TRBJ2-1, with 8 bases that match TRBD1. The CDR3 length is 14 residues. Trimming at V came to 6 bases and at J to 2 bases, leaving 3 bases not matched to a gene. Germline loops: CDR1 SEHNR, CDR2 FQNEAQ (reference sequence). The CDR3 coding sequence is TGTGCCAGCAGACGGACAGGGACCTACAATGAGCAGTTCTTC. Protein: CASRRTGTYNEQFF.

V is TRBV7-8 and J is TRBJ1-5; 11 nucleotides agree with TRBD1. The CDR3 length is 15 residues. J gave up 6 bases and V 5 bases, and 6 bases lay outside the gene matches. Germline V CDR1 and CDR2: SGHVS, FQNEAQ. The CDR3 nucleotides are TGTGCCAGCAGCACGGGACAGGGGGGAGGTCAGCCCCAGCATTTT. It translates to CASSTGQGGGQPQHF.

The chain is built from TRBV7-6 and TRBJ2-1; TRBD2 matches 7 bases. This CDR3 is 17 amino acids long. Germline V gives CDR1 SGHVS, CDR2 FNYEAQ. The V and J ends lost 5 bases and 10 bases, in that order; junction bases with no gene match: 20. Here the CDR3 reads CASSPPGGWRAKEEQFF. The CDR3 nucleotides are TGTGCCAGCAGCCCCCCGGGAGGTTGGCGGGCCAAAGAGGAGCAGTTCTTC. The whole variable domain, filled in from reference TRBV7-6 and TRBJ2-1, reads GAGVSQSPRYKVTKRGQDVALRCDPISGHVSLYWYRQALGQGPEFLTYFNYEAQQDKSGLPNDRFSAERPEGSISTLTIQRTEQRDSAMYRCASSPPGGWRAKEEQFFGPGTRLTVL.

CDR3: CASSLSGYTQYF. DNA for the CDR3: TGTGCCAGCAGCTTATCCGGTTATACGCAGTATTTT. This chain connects TRBV7-3 to TRBJ2-3; D gene uncertain. V was cut by 2 bases and J by 7 bases, with 7 bases left in between. In germline, CDR1 is SGHTA, CDR2 FQGTGA. The CDR3 contains 12 residues.

Many counts were recorded for this clone. This chain uses TRBV7-2 with TRBJ2-7; maybe TRBD2 (5 bases). The ends were cut back, 0 bases at V and 8 bases at J, with 17 bases in the middle. Germline CDR1 reads SGHTA; CDR2 reads FQGNSA. The CDR3 is 15 amino acids. The CDR3 spells CASSLAVGDRSQQYF. The CDR3 DNA sequence: TGTGCCAGCAGCTTAGCAGTGGGAGATCGATCCCAGCAGTACTTC.

The J gene is TRBJ2-1, the V gene TRBV7-3; the match to TRBD2 covers 13 bases. The CDR3 is 17 residues long. J was trimmed by 8 bases and V by 8 bases; bases with no gene match: 15. CDR1 SGHTA and CDR2 FQGTGA come from the germline V gene. The CDR3, as DNA: TGTGCCAGCTTGGGGAGACTAGCGGGAGGCCCAATGGATGAGCAGTTCTTC. Protein sequence: CASLGRLAGGPMDEQFF.

J is TRBJ2-3 and V is TRBV28; unclear D gene. Germline V gives CDR1 MDHEN, CDR2 SYDVKM. This CDR3 region has 12 residues. Trimming took off 6 bases at V and 4 bases at J, with 8 bases between the two ends. The CDR3 DNA sequence: TGTGCCAGCAGGAGCGTAGCAGATACGCAGTATTTT. It yields the protein CASRSVADTQYF.

The J gene is TRBJ2-3, the V gene TRBV9; 9 positions match TRBD1. The CDR3 length is 14 residues. V lost 5 bases, J lost 4 bases, and 5 bases stayed unmatched. From germline, CDR1 is SGDLS and CDR2 YYNGEE. Written as DNA, the CDR3 is TGTGCCAGCAGTCCGGGACAGGGTTCAGATACGCAGTATTTT. This gives the protein CASSPGQGSDTQYF. The entire variable domain, with the rest obtained from reference TRBV9 and TRBJ2-3, is as follows: DSGVTQTPKHLITATGQRVTLRCSPRSGDLSVYWYQQSLDQGLQFLIQYYNGEERAKGNILERFSAQQFPDLHSELNLSSLELGDSALYFCASSPGQGSDTQYFGPGTRLTVL.

The genes are TRBV6-5 and TRBJ1-2; 8 nucleotides match TRBD1. The V gene end was trimmed by 7 bases and the J gene end by 5 bases; junction bases not matched to a gene: 9. The CDR3 is 14 amino acids. Germline V lookup: CDR1 MNHEY, CDR2 SVGAGI. The CDR3 nucleotides read TGTGCCAGCACCAGCCAGGGGGCGGTTTATGGCTACACCTTC. This sequence encodes CASTSQGAVYGYTF.

In its sample, this clone was seen once. The chain couples TRBV19 to TRBJ1-3; D is perhaps TRBD1 (5 bases). Germline assignment: CDR1 LNHDA and CDR2 SQIVND (reference sequence). This CDR3 spans 16 amino acids. V was cut by 2 bases and J by 0 bases, with 11 bases left in between. The DNA for the CDR3 is TGTGCCAGTAGTATACCAGGGCCCCCCTCTGGAAACACCATATATTTT. Protein product: CASSIPGPPSGNTIYF.

The rearrangement uses TRBV4-3 and TRBJ2-1, with 9 bases fitting TRBD2. CDR3 length equals 14 residues. Germline V gene data show CDR1 as LGHNA and CDR2 as YSLEER. With 2 bases clipped from V and 10 bases from J, the junction kept 6 bases outside the gene matches. As DNA, the CDR3 is TGCGCCAGCAGCCAAAGGACTAGCGATTCGGAGCAGTTCTTC. Translation gives CASSQRTSDSEQFF.

The chain links TRBV9 to TRBJ2-2; 7 nucleotides line up with TRBD1. The V and J ends lost 5 bases and 0 bases, in that order; junction bases with no gene match: 10. The CDR3 contains 17 residues. Germline values: CDR1 SGDLS, CDR2 YYNGEE. CDR3 in DNA: TGTGCCAGCAGTCCCCGTGGACAGGTCGCGAACACCGGGGAGCTGTTTTTT. Protein product: CASSPRGQVANTGELFF.

The V call is TRBV4-3, the J call TRBJ2-7; 9 bases agree with TRBD1. V trimming: 5 bases; J trimming: 0 bases; junction bases outside the gene matches: 14. Germline CDR1 and CDR2: LGHNA and YSLEER. The CDR3 is 18 amino acids. DNA of the CDR3: TGCGCCAGCAGCTTTCGGGACAGGGATCACCAGAGCTCCTACGAGCAGTACTTC. It translates to CASSFRDRDHQSSYEQYF.

V is TRBV4-1 and J is TRBJ2-7; TRBD1 might be the D (6 bases). The CDR3 totals 15 residues. Germline V CDR1 and CDR2: MGHRA, YSYEKL. V lost 0 bases, J lost 4 bases, and 13 bases lay in between. CDR3 in DNA: TGCGCCAGCAGCCAAGATCCAGGGGACGCATACGAGCAGTACTTC. It specifies CASSQDPGDAYEQYF.

The CDR3 nucleotides read TGTGCCAGCAGCGGACGTCAAGGGGGGGCAGCAGATACGCAGTATTTT. Translation: CASSGRQGGAADTQYF. The chain recombines TRBV9 with TRBJ2-3; possible D gene TRBD2, 7 bases. V gave up 3 bases and J gave up 4 bases, with 18 bases separating them. This CDR3 contains 16 residues. Germline CDR1 and CDR2: SGDLS and YYNGEE.

The V call is TRBV6-5, the J call TRBJ2-6; 9 bases line up with TRBD1. The CDR3 totals 14 residues. CDR1 and CDR2 from the germline V gene are MNHEY and SVGAGI. Here the CDR3 DNA reads TGTGCAACAGGGGGCGCCTCTGGGGCCAACGTCCTGACTTTC. Its translation: CATGGASGANVLTF.